The source of this TCR beta chain is a study of blood T cell repertoires in COVID-19. The overall study: Italy, Spain and the United States were the sources of the convalescent and acute COVID-19 samples. Sources were T cells, B-cell-depleted T cells, or PBMCs; the material itself was cDNA or gDNA.

V was trimmed by 2 bases and J by 3 bases, leaving 9 bases between them. The CDR3 is 13 residues long. Germline V gene lookup returns CDR1 SQVTM and CDR2 ANQGSEA. How the authors handled the data: Reference gene primer amplification in the assay estimated nucleated cell counts. Assay used: immunoSEQ multiplex PCR; TCRdb lists only in-frame clones, some missing. V and J calls and clone size come straight from that table; D and trimming were deduced from the DNA. The table lists roughly 270,000 clones, around 90% of them singletons. The rearrangement links TRBV29-1 to TRBJ2-3, with a weak D call TRBD2 (5 bases). Sample: peripheral blood. The receptor was isolated from a man aged 18 to 29 with active or convalescent COVID-19. DNA for the CDR3: TGCAGCGTTGAACGGTTAGCGACAGATACGCAGTATTTT. This codes for CSVERLATDTQYF.